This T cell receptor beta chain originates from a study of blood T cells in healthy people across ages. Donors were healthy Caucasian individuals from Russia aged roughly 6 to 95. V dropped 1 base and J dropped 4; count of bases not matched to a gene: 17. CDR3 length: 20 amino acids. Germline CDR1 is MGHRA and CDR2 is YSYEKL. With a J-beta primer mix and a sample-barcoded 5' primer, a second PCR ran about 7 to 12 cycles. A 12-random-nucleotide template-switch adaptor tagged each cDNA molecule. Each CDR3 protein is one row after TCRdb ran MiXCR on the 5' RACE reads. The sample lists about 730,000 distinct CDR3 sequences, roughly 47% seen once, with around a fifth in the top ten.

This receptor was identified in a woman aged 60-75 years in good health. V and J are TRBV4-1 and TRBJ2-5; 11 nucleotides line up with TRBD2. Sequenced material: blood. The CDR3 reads CASSQATVLLTSGDTETQYF. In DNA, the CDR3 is TGCGCCAGCAGCCAAGCGACAGTACTCCTGACTAGCGGGGATACAGAGACCCAGTACTTC.